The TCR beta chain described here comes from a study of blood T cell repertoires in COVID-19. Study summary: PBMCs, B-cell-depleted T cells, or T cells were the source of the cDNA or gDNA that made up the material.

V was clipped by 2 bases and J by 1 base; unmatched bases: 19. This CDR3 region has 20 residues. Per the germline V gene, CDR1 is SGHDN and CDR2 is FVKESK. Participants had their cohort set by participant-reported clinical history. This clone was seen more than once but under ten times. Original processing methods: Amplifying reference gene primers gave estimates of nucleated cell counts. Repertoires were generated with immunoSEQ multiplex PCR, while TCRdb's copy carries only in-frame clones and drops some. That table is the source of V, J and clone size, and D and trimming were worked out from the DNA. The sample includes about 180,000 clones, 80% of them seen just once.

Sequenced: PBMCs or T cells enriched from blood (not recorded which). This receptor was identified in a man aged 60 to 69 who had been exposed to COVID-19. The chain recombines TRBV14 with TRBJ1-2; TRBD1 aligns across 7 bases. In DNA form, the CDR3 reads TGTGCCAGCAGCCAACCCCTCCGGGTAGGGGGCCGGTGGCGTAACTATGGCTACACCTTC. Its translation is CASSQPLRVGGRWRNYGYTF.